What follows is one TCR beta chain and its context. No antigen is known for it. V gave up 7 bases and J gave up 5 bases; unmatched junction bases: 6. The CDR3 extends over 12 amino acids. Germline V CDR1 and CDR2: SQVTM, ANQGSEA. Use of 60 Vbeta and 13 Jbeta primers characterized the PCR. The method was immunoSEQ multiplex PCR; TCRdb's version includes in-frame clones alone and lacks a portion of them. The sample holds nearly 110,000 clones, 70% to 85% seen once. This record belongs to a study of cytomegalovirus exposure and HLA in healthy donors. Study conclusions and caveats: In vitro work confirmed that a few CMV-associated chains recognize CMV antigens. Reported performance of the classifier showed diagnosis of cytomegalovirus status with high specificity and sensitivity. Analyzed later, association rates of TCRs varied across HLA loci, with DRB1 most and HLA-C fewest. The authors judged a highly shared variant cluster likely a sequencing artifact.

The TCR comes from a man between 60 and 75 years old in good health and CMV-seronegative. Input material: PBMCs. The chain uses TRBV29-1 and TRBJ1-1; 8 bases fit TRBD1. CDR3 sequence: CSGRQGTTEAFF. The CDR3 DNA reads TGCAGCGGCCGACAGGGGACTACTGAAGCTTTCTTT.